A single sample is the source of the 16 T cell receptor beta chains below, sequenced in a study of cytomegalovirus exposure and HLA in healthy donors. Use of 60 Vbeta and 13 Jbeta primers characterized the PCR. Assay: immunoSEQ multiplex PCR; the TCRdb copy retains only in-frame clones and omits some. This table holds about 79,000 clones. Source material: PBMCs. All receptors come from a man younger than 45 in good health and CMV-seronegative.

This chain joins TRBV7-9 and TRBJ1-5; D is unclear. The V gene's germline CDR1 is SEHNR and CDR2 FQNEAQ (reference sequence). The ends were cut back, 2 bases at V and 7 bases at J, with 9 bases in the middle. The CDR3 totals 13 residues. The CDR3 region is CASSLRSGQPQHF. The CDR3 bases are TGTGCCAGCAGCTTAAGGTCCGGGCAGCCCCAGCATTTT.

V usage is TRBV5-1 and J usage is TRBJ1-5; 10 bases map to TRBD1. Germline V lookup: CDR1 SGHRS, CDR2 YFSETQ. With V trimmed by 4 bases and J by 7 bases, 5 bases remained unmatched. CDR3 length: 14 amino acids. The CDR3 loop is CASSASTGGQPQHF. The CDR3 nucleotides read TGCGCCAGCAGCGCTTCGACAGGGGGCCAGCCCCAGCATTTT.

This chain links TRBV4-1 with TRBJ2-7; 9 nucleotides match TRBD1. CDR1 is MGHRA, CDR2 YSYEKL, per germline. The CDR3 contains 16 residues. J was trimmed by 2 bases and V by 3 bases; bases with no gene match: 8. The CDR3 reads CASSHLDRGSPYEQYF. CDR3 nucleotide sequence: TGCGCCAGCAGCCACCTTGACAGGGGGTCCCCCTACGAGCAGTACTTC.

This chain connects TRBV4-3 to TRBJ2-5; 12 bases agree with TRBD1. Germline loops: CDR1 LGHNA, CDR2 YSLEER. The trim removed 3 bases at V and 4 bases at J, leaving 3 bases unmatched. The CDR3 has 15 residues. This chain's CDR3 is CASSQGTGGRETQYF. CDR3 nucleotide sequence: TGCGCCAGCAGCCAGGGGACAGGGGGCAGAGAGACCCAGTACTTC.

This sequence joins TRBV5-6 and TRBJ1-1, with 7 bases that match TRBD1. Germline V lookup: CDR1 SGHDT, CDR2 YYEEEE. V trimming: 4 bases; J trimming: 8 bases; junction bases outside the gene matches: 8. The CDR3 has 13 amino acids. The CDR3 spells CASSGTGVREAFF. The CDR3, as DNA: TGTGCCAGCAGCGGTACAGGGGTACGAGAAGCTTTCTTT.

This chain joins TRBV15 and TRBJ2-5, with D maybe TRBD1 (5 bases). Germline CDR1 and CDR2: LNHNV and YYDKDF (reference sequence). Trimming stripped 0 bases from V and 11 bases from J, with 13 bases between. The CDR3 is 13 amino acids. CDR3 coding DNA: TGTGCCACCAGCAGAGATTCGGCAGGGCAGCAGTACTTC. Translating gives CATSRDSAGQQYF.

The V call is TRBV19, the J call TRBJ1-5; D is undetermined. This CDR3 is 14 amino acids long. The germline V and J ends were trimmed by 7 bases and 4 bases, with 14 bases remaining between them. CDR1 and CDR2 from the germline V gene are LNHDA and SQIVND (reference sequence). The DNA for the CDR3 is TGTGCCAGTACCCTGTCCTTGTTTAATCAGCCCCAGCATTTT. It is translated as CASTLSLFNQPQHF. The variable domain in full, with the rest retrieved from reference TRBV19 and TRBJ1-5, is DGGITQSPKYLFRKEGQNVTLSCEQNLNHDAMYWYRQDPGQGLRLIYYSQIVNDFQKGDIAEGYSVSREKKESFPLTVTSAQKNPTAFYLCASTLSLFNQPQHFGDGTRLSIL.

The chain is built from TRBV5-6 and TRBJ1-2, with a weak D call TRBD1 (6 bases). The CDR3 is 13 amino acids. Germline loops: CDR1 SGHDT, CDR2 YYEEEE. V shed 8 bases and J shed 2 bases, with 13 bases lying between them. CDR3 DNA: TGTGCCAGTCGGGACATCTCCAACTATGGCTACACCTTC. Translating it yields CASRDISNYGYTF.

The chain has TRBV4-3 and TRBJ2-5, with D unclear. Trimming took off 0 bases at V and 5 bases at J, with 13 bases between the two ends. The CDR3 consists of 15 residues. Per the germline V gene, CDR1 is LGHNA and CDR2 is YSLEER. CDR3 in amino acids: CASSQDLRPEETQYF. CDR3 in DNA: TGCGCCAGCAGCCAAGATTTGCGCCCCGAGGAGACCCAGTACTTC.

The chain combines TRBV2 with TRBJ1-4; 7 nucleotides agree with TRBD1. Trimming at V came to 6 bases and at J to 2 bases, leaving 6 bases not matched to a gene. In germline, CDR1 is SNHLY, CDR2 FYNNEI. This CDR3 has 15 residues. This CDR3 is CASSHPGQTNEKLFF. As DNA, the CDR3 is TGTGCCAGCAGCCACCCGGGACAGACTAATGAAAAACTGTTTTTT.

The chain recombines TRBV29-1 with TRBJ2-3, with unresolved D. Germline V lookup: CDR1 SQVTM, CDR2 ANQGSEA. With 5 bases removed from V and 6 bases from J, the gap between germline ends came to 6 bases. There are 10 residues in the CDR3. The CDR3 nucleotides read TGCAGCGTTATCGGGGATACGCAGTATTTT. This sequence encodes CSVIGDTQYF.

V and J are TRBV2 and TRBJ1-5; D is ambiguous. Germline CDR1 is SNHLY and CDR2 is FYNNEI. Deletions cut 3 bases from V and 0 bases from J, with 9 bases between. The CDR3 has 15 amino acids. The CDR3 loop is CASSDSGYSNQPQHF. The CDR3 DNA is TGTGCCAGCAGTGACTCAGGTTATAGCAATCAGCCCCAGCATTTT.

The gene calls are TRBV6-1 and TRBJ1-2, with unresolved D. The V end was cut by 3 bases, the J end by 4 bases, with 15 bases between. The CDR3 has 15 amino acids. Per the germline V gene, CDR1 is MNHNS and CDR2 is SASEGT. The CDR3 protein is CASSDQYEVIYGYTF. CDR3 bases: TGTGCCAGCAGTGATCAATACGAGGTTATCTATGGCTACACCTTC.

The V call is TRBV28, the J call TRBJ2-5, with D possibly matching TRBD2 (5 bases). Germline CDR1 reads MDHEN; CDR2 reads SYDVKM. This CDR3 has 13 residues. Between the trimmed V and J ends, which lost 6 bases and 3 bases, there was a span of 11 bases. The CDR3 loop is CASSLDGEETQYF. In DNA form, the CDR3 reads TGTGCCAGCAGCTTGGACGGGGAAGAGACCCAGTACTTC.

The CDR3 bases are TGTGCCAGCAATCCCCTAGGGACATTGGGAGATACGCAGTATTTT. This codes for CASNPLGTLGDTQYF. The chain employs TRBV28 and TRBJ2-3, with D perhaps TRBD1 (6 bases). This CDR3 contains 15 residues. CDR1 is MDHEN and CDR2 is SYDVKM in the germline V gene. The V gene lost 7 bases and the J gene lost 5 bases, with 19 bases spanning the gap.

J is TRBJ2-7 and V is TRBV6-5, with 10 bases identical to TRBD1. Germline-derived CDR1 and CDR2 are MNHEY and SVGAGI. V gave up 6 bases and J gave up 4 bases; unmatched junction bases: 3. The CDR3 contains 13 residues. CDR3 protein: CASRRQGAYEQYF. The DNA of the CDR3 is TGTGCCAGCAGAAGACAGGGGGCATACGAGCAGTACTTC.